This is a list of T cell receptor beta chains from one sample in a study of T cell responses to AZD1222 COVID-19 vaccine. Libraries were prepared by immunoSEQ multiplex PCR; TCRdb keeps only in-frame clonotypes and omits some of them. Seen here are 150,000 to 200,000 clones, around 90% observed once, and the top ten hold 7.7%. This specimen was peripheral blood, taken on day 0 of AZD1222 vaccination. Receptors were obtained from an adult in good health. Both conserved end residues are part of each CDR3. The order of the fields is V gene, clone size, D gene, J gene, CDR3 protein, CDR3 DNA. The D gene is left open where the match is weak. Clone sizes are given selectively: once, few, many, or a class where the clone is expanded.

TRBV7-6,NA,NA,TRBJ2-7,CASSQGPAYEQYF,TGTGCCAGCAGCCAGGGACCAGCCTACGAGCAGTACTTC
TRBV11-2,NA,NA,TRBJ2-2,CASSLSGQNTGELFF,TGTGCCAGCAGCTTATCCGGACAGAACACCGGGGAGCTGTTTTTT
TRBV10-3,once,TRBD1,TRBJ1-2,CAISESDRGEYGYTF,TGTGCCATCAGTGAGTCGGACAGGGGGGAGTATGGCTACACCTTC
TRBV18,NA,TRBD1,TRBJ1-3,CASSPSPDRPGNTIYF,TGTGCCAGCTCACCTTCCCCGGACAGGCCTGGAAACACCATATATTTT
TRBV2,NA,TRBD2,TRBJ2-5,CASNARGGAAETQYF,TGTGCCAGCAACGCCCGCGGGGGGGCCGCGGAGACCCAGTACTTC
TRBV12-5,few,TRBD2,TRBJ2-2,CASGLSTSGGNTGELFF,TGTGCTAGTGGTTTGAGTACTAGCGGGGGGAACACCGGGGAGCTGTTTTTT
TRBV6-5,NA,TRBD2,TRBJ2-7,CASKVTAGVYEQYF,TGTGCCAGCAAAGTTACGGCGGGGGTCTACGAGCAGTACTTC
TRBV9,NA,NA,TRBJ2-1,CASSLHGTNEQFF,TGTGCCAGCAGCCTCCACGGGACTAATGAGCAGTTCTTC
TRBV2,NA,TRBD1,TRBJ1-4,CASSESRQGAEKLFF,TGTGCCAGCAGTGAATCTCGACAGGGCGCTGAAAAACTGTTTTTT
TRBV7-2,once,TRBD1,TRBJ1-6,CASSLGTGASPLHF,TGTGCCAGCAGCTTAGGGACAGGGGCTTCACCCCTCCACTTT
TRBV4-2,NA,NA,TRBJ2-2,CASSQDDRSNTGELFF,TGTGCCAGCAGCCAAGATGACAGGAGTAACACCGGGGAGCTGTTTTTT
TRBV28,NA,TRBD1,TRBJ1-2,CASRTGTGRGYGYTF,TGTGCCAGCAGAACCGGGACAGGGAGGGGCTATGGCTACACCTTC
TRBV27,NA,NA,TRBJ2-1,CASSLSGVDNEQFF,TGTGCCAGCAGTTTAAGTGGGGTCGACAATGAGCAGTTCTTC
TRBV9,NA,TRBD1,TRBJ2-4,CASGTGRNIQYF,TGTGCCAGCGGGACAGGGAGGAACATTCAGTACTTC
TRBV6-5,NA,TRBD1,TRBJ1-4,CASSYSIYRGGEKLFF,TGTGCCAGCAGTTACTCGATATACAGGGGAGGCGAAAAACTGTTTTTT
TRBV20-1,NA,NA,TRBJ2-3,CSALVLDTQYF,TGCAGTGCCCTGGTACTAGATACGCAGTATTTT
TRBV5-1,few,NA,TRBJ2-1,CASSFEAGATYNEQFF,TGCGCCAGCAGCTTCGAGGCGGGGGCGACCTACAATGAGCAGTTCTTC
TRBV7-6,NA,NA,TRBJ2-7,CASSRLAGIPYEQYF,TGTGCCAGCAGCCGCCTTGCAGGGATACCATACGAGCAGTACTTC
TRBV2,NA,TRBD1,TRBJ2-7,CARGTGQSGEQYF,TGTGCCAGGGGGACAGGGCAATCCGGAGAGCAGTACTTC
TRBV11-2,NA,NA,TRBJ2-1,CASSFGPYNEQFF,TGTGCCAGCAGCTTTGGACCCTACAATGAGCAGTTCTTC
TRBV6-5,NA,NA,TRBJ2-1,CATTELNNEQFF,TGTGCCACCACGGAACTTAACAATGAGCAGTTCTTC
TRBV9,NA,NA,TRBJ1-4,CASSFRGLTNEKLFF,TGTGCCAGCAGCTTTCGAGGTTTGACTAATGAAAAACTGTTTTTT
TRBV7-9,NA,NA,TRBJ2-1,CASSQSEQGSNEQFF,TGTGCCAGCAGCCAAAGTGAGCAGGGATCCAATGAGCAGTTCTTC
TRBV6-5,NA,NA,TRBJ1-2,CASSTDQGFRYGYTF,TGTGCCAGCAGCACGGATCAGGGATTTCGCTATGGCTACACCTTC
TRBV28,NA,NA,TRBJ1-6,CASKRDSYNSPLHF,TGTGCCAGCAAAAGAGACTCCTATAATTCACCCCTCCACTTT
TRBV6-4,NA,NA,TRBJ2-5,CASSDPAWVKKTQYF,TGTGCCAGCAGTGACCCAGCTTGGGTCAAGAAGACCCAGTACTTC
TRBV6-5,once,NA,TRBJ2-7,CASRLIYEQYF,TGTGCCAGCAGGCTTATCTACGAGCAGTACTTC
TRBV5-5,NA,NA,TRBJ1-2,CASSPGGVYGYTF,TGTGCCAGCAGCCCTGGGGGGGTCTATGGCTACACCTTC
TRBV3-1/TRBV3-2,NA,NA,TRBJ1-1,CASSQGGETEAFF,TGTGCCAGCAGCCAAGGTGGAGAAACTGAAGCTTTCTTT
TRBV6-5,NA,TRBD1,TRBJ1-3,CASSPTGGYGNTIYF,TGTGCCAGCAGTCCAACAGGGGGGTACGGAAACACCATATATTTT
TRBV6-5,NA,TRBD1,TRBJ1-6,CAATDRGRANSPLHF,TGTGCCGCTACTGACAGGGGTCGGGCGAATTCACCCCTCCACTTT
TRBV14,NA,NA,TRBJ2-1,CASSKQGGHNEQFF,TGTGCCAGCAGCAAACAGGGTGGGCACAATGAGCAGTTCTTC
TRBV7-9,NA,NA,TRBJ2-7,CASSLVAAGEQYF,TGTGCCAGCAGCTTAGTCGCCGCAGGGGAGCAGTACTTC